The 28 T cell receptor beta chains reported below all come from one sample, sequenced in a study of CD8 T cells in ankylosing spondylitis. Study-level findings and limits: Ankylosing spondylitis blood seemed to carry a telltale TCR beta motif made of fewer than ten highly homologous variants.

The antigens for these receptors are not known. Each CDR3 protein gets one entry after TCRdb re-called the 5' RACE reads with MiXCR. Of hundreds of thousands of distinct CDR3 sequences in the sample, roughly a quarter were seen once. Sequenced sample: blood, either unsorted or a sorted T cell fraction (not recorded which). The source is a male donor with ankylosing spondylitis.

This clonotype turned up a few times. The genes are TRBV7-8 and TRBJ1-1; D unresolved. V was pared by 1 base and J by 6 bases, with 12 bases between. Per the germline V gene, CDR1 is SGHVS and CDR2 is FQNEAQ. The CDR3 runs 14 residues. CDR3 loop: CASSLDLMVSEAFF. The CDR3 region has the DNA TGTGCCAGCAGCTTAGATCTTATGGTCTCTGAAGCTTTCTTT.

The chain combines TRBV29-1 with TRBJ1-1; D gene unclear. The V and J ends lost 6 bases and 4 bases respectively, with 12 bases between them. Germline V gives CDR1 SQVTM, CDR2 ANQGSEA. The CDR3 is 12 amino acids. CDR3 in DNA: TGCAGCGTGGGGTCCTCGAGCACTGAAGCTTTCTTT. Its translation is CSVGSSSTEAFF.

The rearrangement joins TRBV4-1 to TRBJ2-7, with 7 positions matching TRBD2. The CDR3 runs to 13 residues. Germline-derived CDR1 and CDR2 are MGHRA and YSYEKL. V lost 10 bases, J lost 4 bases, and 10 bases stayed unmatched. CDR3 DNA sequence: TGCGCCACCCGACGGACTAGTATTTACGAGCAGTACGTC. Its translation is CATRRTSIYEQYV.

This sequence joins TRBV12-3 or TRBV12-4 and TRBJ2-2; 14 nucleotides match TRBD2. The junction had 8 bases not matched to a gene; V was cut back by 8 bases and J by 3 bases. The CDR3 loop spans 17 amino acids. CDR3 DNA: TGTGCCAGCCGCGGACTAGCGGGAGGCCGGGACACCGGGGAGCTGTTTTTT. Protein product: CASRGLAGGRDTGELFF.

There are a few counts of this clonotype. The chain uses TRBV20-1 and TRBJ2-5; a weak D match, TRBD2 (5 bases). The length of the CDR3 is 14 residues. Germline CDR1 reads DFQATT; CDR2 reads SNEGSKA (reference sequence). The V end lost 0 bases, the J end lost 1 base, and 9 bases lay between the germline ends. The CDR3 DNA follows: TGCAGTGCTAGAGATGCGCGGGCCCAAGAGACCCAGTACTTC. It specifies CSARDARAQETQYF.

The chain joins TRBV7-8 to TRBJ2-1, with D uncertain. Trimming pared 3 bases from V and 0 bases from J, leaving 9 bases between. This CDR3 spans 15 amino acids. Per the germline V gene, CDR1 is SGHVS and CDR2 is FQNEAQ. In DNA, the CDR3 is TGTGCCAGCAGCTTGGCGCGGAACTCCTACAATGAGCAGTTCTTC. Protein: CASSLARNSYNEQFF.

DNA for the CDR3: TGTGCCAGCAGCCAAGATGTCGGACTCCACACCGGGGAGCTGTTTTTT. Translated, it gives CASSQDVGLHTGELFF. V is TRBV3-1 and J is TRBJ2-2; weak D call: TRBD2 (5 bases). The CDR3 is made up of 16 amino acids. In germline, CDR1 is LGHDT, CDR2 YNNKEL (reference sequence). V lost 0 bases and J lost 3, with 11 bases in between.

The chain carries TRBV6-1 and TRBJ2-5; D is ambiguous. The length of the CDR3 is 13 residues. The ends were cut back, 6 bases at V and 2 bases at J, with 10 bases in the middle. CDR1 is MNHNS and CDR2 is SASEGT in the germline V gene. The CDR3 region has the DNA TGTGCCAGCAGCCGACTCGATCAAGAGACCCAGTACTTC. Translated: CASSRLDQETQYF.

The CDR3 loop reads CASSFEYLGEQFF. Here the CDR3 DNA reads TGCGCCAGCAGCTTCGAGTACTTGGGTGAGCAGTTCTTC. J is TRBJ2-1 and V is TRBV5-1, with D unclear. The germline V and J ends were trimmed by 2 bases and 9 bases, with 12 bases remaining between them. Germline-derived CDR1 and CDR2 are SGHRS and YFSETQ. This CDR3 region has 13 residues.

The rearrangement joins TRBV3-1 to TRBJ1-2; TRBD1 is a possible D gene (6 bases). Per the germline V gene, CDR1 is LGHDT and CDR2 is YNNKEL (reference sequence). This CDR3 is 12 amino acids long. Trimming left V 4 bases short and J 6 bases short, with 9 bases between. The DNA for the CDR3 is TGTGCCAGCAGCCGAGACAGGCATGGCTACACCTTC. It codes for CASSRDRHGYTF.

This clonotype was found a few times. The chain uses TRBV6-2 or TRBV6-3 and TRBJ2-4, with 9 bases fitting TRBD1. Germline loops: CDR1 MNHEY, CDR2 SVGEGT. The CDR3 is 14 residues long. The V gene end was trimmed by 5 bases and the J gene end by 7 bases; junction bases not matched to a gene: 6. CDR3 sequence: CASSTGTGRNIQYF. CDR3 bases: TGTGCCAGCAGTACAGGGACAGGGAGGAACATTCAGTACTTC.

This clonotype was picked up many times. V gene TRBV12-3 or TRBV12-4 combines with J gene TRBJ2-7; D is uncertain. The CDR3 contains 14 residues. V was pared by 6 bases and J by 3 bases, with 15 bases between. CDR3 in amino acids: CASSNRVGYYEQYF. For the CDR3, the DNA is TGTGCCAGCAGCAACCGGGTAGGGTACTACGAGCAGTACTTC.

The chain joins TRBV5-1 to TRBJ2-1, with unresolved D. V was cut by 0 bases and J by 0 bases, with 16 bases left in between. Germline V lookup: CDR1 SGHRS, CDR2 YFSETQ. This CDR3 has 18 residues. The CDR3: CASSLGRFPQSSYNEQFF. DNA for the CDR3: TGCGCCAGCAGCTTGGGACGGTTCCCTCAAAGCTCCTACAATGAGCAGTTCTTC.

Ten or more counts support this clonotype. CDR3 nucleotides: TGTGCCAGCAGCTCCCAGGGTGGAGGTGAAAAACTGTTTTTT. It specifies CASSSQGGGEKLFF. V gene TRBV13 combines with J gene TRBJ1-4; perhaps TRBD1 as D (5 bases). The V end was cut by 4 bases, the J end by 7 bases, with 13 bases between. CDR3 length: 14 residues. In germline, CDR1 is PRHDT, CDR2 FYEKMQ (reference sequence).

The chain joins TRBV11-2 to TRBJ2-7; D possibly corresponds to TRBD1 (7 bases). From germline, CDR1 is SGHAT and CDR2 FQNNGV. The CDR3 sequence is 14 residues long. Trimming removed 4 bases at V and 4 bases at J, with 14 bases between. CDR3 amino acids: CASSWRDSEYEQYV. The CDR3 DNA is TGTGCCAGCAGCTGGAGGGACAGTGAGTACGAGCAGTACGTC.

The chain uses TRBV12-3 or TRBV12-4 and TRBJ1-2; D ambiguous. The CDR3 runs 12 residues. V shed 3 bases and J shed 6 bases, with 8 bases lying between them. CDR3 DNA: TGTGCCAGCAGTTTTGGGTTTCATGGCTACACCTTC. It translates to CASSFGFHGYTF.

The V and J genes are TRBV7-2 and TRBJ2-2, with TRBD2 matching 10 bases. The CDR3 is 14 residues long. The germline V gene encodes CDR1 SGHTA and CDR2 FQGNSA. J was trimmed by 7 bases and V by 8 bases; bases with no gene match: 7. This CDR3 reads CASGTSVNGGELFF. The DNA of the CDR3 is TGTGCCAGCGGGACTAGCGTTAATGGCGGGGAGCTGTTTTTT.

This clonotype was seen only a few times. The gene calls are TRBV9 and TRBJ2-2, with D unclear. This CDR3 is 16 amino acids long. Germline CDR1 is SGDLS and CDR2 is YYNGEE. Between the trimmed V and J ends, which lost 0 bases and 0 bases, there was a span of 9 bases. The CDR3 loop reads CASSVGGGTNTGELFF. DNA for the CDR3: TGTGCCAGCAGCGTAGGAGGCGGTACGAACACCGGGGAGCTGTTTTTT.

This clonotype was recorded a few times. The J gene is TRBJ2-3, the V gene TRBV5-1; D is possibly TRBD1 or TRBD2 (5 bases each). The V gene's germline CDR1 is SGHRS and CDR2 YFSETQ. CDR3 length equals 13 residues. The germline V and J ends were trimmed by 2 bases and 6 bases, with 10 bases remaining between them. The CDR3 region has the DNA TGCGCCAGCAGCTTTAACGAGGGGGATACGCAGTATTTT. Protein product: CASSFNEGDTQYF.

This clonotype was seen only a few times. V and J are TRBV5-1 and TRBJ2-5; the D gene could be TRBD1 or TRBD2 (5 bases each). This CDR3 is built from 16 residues. The V gene's germline CDR1 is SGHRS and CDR2 YFSETQ. Trimming took off 4 bases at V and 2 bases at J, with 18 bases between the two ends. CDR3 sequence (DNA): TGCGCCAGCAGCCCCTTAAGTGAGGGACCTCAAGAGACCCAGTACTTC. Translated: CASSPLSEGPQETQYF.

In its sample, this clonotype was seen a few times. The rearrangement joins TRBV20-1 to TRBJ2-1; 12 nucleotides agree with TRBD2. Germline assignment: CDR1 DFQATT and CDR2 SNEGSKA (reference sequence). The CDR3 length is 15 residues. With V trimmed by 2 bases and J by 8 bases, 7 bases remained unmatched. The CDR3 nucleotides are TGCAGTGCTAGACACCTAGCGGGAGGGCCCCATGAGCAGTTCTTC. Translated: CSARHLAGGPHEQFF.

V usage is TRBV12-3 or TRBV12-4 and J usage is TRBJ2-2; 10 bases map to TRBD2. The CDR3 runs 16 residues. Trimming removed 5 bases from V and 4 bases from J; junction bases left unmatched: 7. The CDR3 DNA reads TGTGCCAGCAGTCAAGCGGGAGGGTACCTCACCGGGGAGCTGTTTTTT. Translation gives CASSQAGGYLTGELFF.

This chain links TRBV24-1 with TRBJ1-2; TRBD1 agrees at 8 bases. This CDR3 comprises 14 residues. J lost 3 bases, V lost 4 bases, and 3 bases had no gene match. Germline lookup yields CDR1 KGHDR and CDR2 SFDVKD. Here the CDR3 reads CATSEQTGDYGYTF. DNA for the CDR3: TGTGCCACCAGTGAGCAGACAGGGGACTATGGCTACACCTTC.

V usage is TRBV11-2 and J usage is TRBJ2-3, with 9 positions matching TRBD2. This CDR3 is 14 amino acids long. J gave up 6 bases and V 5 bases, and 6 bases lay outside the gene matches. Germline-derived CDR1 and CDR2 are SGHAT and FQNNGV. The DNA for the CDR3 is TGTGCCAGCAGCAAGAATAGCGGGAGTGATACGCAGTATTTT. Translation: CASSKNSGSDTQYF.

This clonotype was picked up a small number of times. This chain connects TRBV12-3 or TRBV12-4 to TRBJ2-5; perhaps TRBD2 as D (5 bases). Trimming pared 2 bases from V and 4 bases from J, leaving 8 bases between. The CDR3 length is 13 residues. This chain's CDR3 is CASSLSSRETQYF. CDR3 sequence (DNA): TGTGCCAGCAGTTTATCTAGCAGAGAGACCCAGTACTTC.

This sequence joins TRBV5-1 and TRBJ1-2, with 9 bases that match TRBD1. Looked up from germline, CDR1 is SGHRS and CDR2 is YFSETQ. CDR3 length equals 16 residues. V lost 3 bases, J lost 7 bases, and 13 bases stayed unmatched. CDR3 sequence reads: CASSSLPGQGSAGYTF. The CDR3 DNA follows: TGCGCCAGCAGCTCACTTCCGGGACAGGGCTCGGCTGGCTACACCTTC.

This clonotype was seen many times. The CDR3 region is CASSLDLSPKQFF. CDR3 nucleotide sequence: TGTGCCAGCAGCTTAGATCTGAGTCCTAAGCAGTTCTTC. The chain recombines TRBV11-2 with TRBJ2-1, with D unresolved. In germline, CDR1 is SGHAT, CDR2 FQNNGV. The CDR3 is made up of 13 amino acids. Trimming stripped 0 bases from V and 11 bases from J, with 11 bases between.

The count of this clonotype is one. The CDR3 sequence: CASSFVFSVNYGYTF. The CDR3 DNA reads TGTGCCAGCAGCTTCGTCTTCAGTGTTAACTATGGCTACACCTTC. The chain recombines TRBV7-9 with TRBJ1-2; unclear D gene. CDR1 and CDR2 (germline): SEHNR, FQNEAQ (reference sequence). Deletions cut 3 bases from V and 1 base from J, with 12 bases between. The CDR3 consists of 15 residues.